The source of this T cell receptor beta chain is a study of T cells in Graves' hyperthyroidism and ophthalmopathy. This clonotype was seen ten or more times. Regions amplified from RNA transcripts were the TCR beta CDR3 regions. The HTBI primer set served for first-round RT-PCR of the TCR CDR3. TCRdb re-analysed the multiplex PCR reads in MiXCR, keeping a single row per CDR3 protein. The profile shows about 380,000 distinct CDR3 sequences, 11% to 15% of them singletons. Germline V gene sequence: CDR1 LNHDA, CDR2 SQIVND (reference sequence). V was shortened by 7 bases and J by 3 bases, with 18 bases between the two germline ends. The CDR3 contains 15 residues. Out of approximately 10 ml of fresh peripheral blood came the PBMCs.

This clonotype was sampled from a woman in her sixties or seventies with Graves' hyperthyroidism. The sample taken for sequencing was blood. V is TRBV19 and J is TRBJ1-1; D possibly corresponds to TRBD1 (5 bases). Here the CDR3 DNA reads TGTGCCAGTACCGACAGAGCTGTAGCCGACACTGAAGCTTTCTTT. Translating gives CASTDRAVADTEAFF.